The 5 T cell receptor beta chains presented below share a single source sample, sequenced in a study of blood T cell repertoires in COVID-19. Here immunoSEQ multiplex PCR was the method, and the copy in TCRdb shows in-frame clones only, minus some. The sample yields hundreds of thousands of clones, 89% seen once. Sequencing was carried out using peripheral blood. These receptors originate from a woman in her twenties or thirties with COVID-19, enrolled during active disease.

In its sample, this clone was seen once. The chain recombines TRBV2 with TRBJ1-2, with 10 bases fitting TRBD1. Trimming cost V 6 bases and J 7 bases; bases outside gene matches: 8. There are 14 residues in the CDR3. Germline CDR1 reads SNHLY; CDR2 reads FYNNEI. DNA of the CDR3: TGTGCCAGCAGCCCCGACAGGGGGCTTGGTGGCTACACCTTC. This encodes CASSPDRGLGGYTF.

The gene calls are TRBV30 and TRBJ2-1, with D possibly matching TRBD2 (7 bases). Germline CDR1 GTSNPN, CDR2 SVGIG (reference sequence). The CDR3 length is 14 residues. The V gene lost 1 base and the J gene lost 7 bases, with 14 bases spanning the gap. CDR3 in DNA: TGTGCCTGGAGTGCCAGGGGAGGGCCTAATGAGCAGTTCTTC. This encodes CAWSARGGPNEQFF.

This chain uses TRBV28 with TRBJ1-2, with D maybe TRBD1 (5 bases). Germline V gene lookup returns CDR1 MDHEN and CDR2 SYDVKM. The germline V and J ends were trimmed by 2 bases and 4 bases, with 14 bases remaining between them. The CDR3 runs to 15 residues. This CDR3 is CASSLPQGLGYGYTF. DNA for the CDR3: TGTGCCAGCAGTTTACCTCAGGGACTGGGCTATGGCTACACCTTC.

V is TRBV24-1 and J is TRBJ2-3, with 7 nucleotides matching TRBD1. The junction had 22 bases not matched to a gene; V was cut back by 9 bases and J by 2 bases. The CDR3 spans 19 residues. Germline assignment: CDR1 KGHDR and CDR2 SFDVKD. The CDR3 sequence: CATYTTERDRDRATDTQYF. DNA of the CDR3: TGTGCCACCTACACGACGGAACGGGACAGAGATAGAGCCACAGATACGCAGTATTTT.

V usage is TRBV11-3 and J usage is TRBJ2-3; TRBD2 matches at 7 bases. V shed 1 base and J 3 bases; nucleotides not matched to a gene: 4. Germline V lookup: CDR1 SGHNT, CDR2 YENEEA. The CDR3 contains 15 residues. CDR3 in amino acids: CASSLVRGETDTQYF. CDR3 DNA sequence: TGTGCCAGCAGCTTAGTTCGGGGGGAAACAGATACGCAGTATTTT.